The clone carrying this TCR beta chain showed up many times. Its antigen is still unknown. This record comes from a study of CD8+CD57+ T cells in acquired aplastic anemia. Study context: The DNA of sorted CD4+ and CD8+ cells averaged approximately 3.2 ug. Study conclusions and caveats: Both patients and controls carried the same twenty-nine CD8+ CDR3 sequences.

Germline V CDR1 and CDR2: SGHRS, YFSETQ. The CDR3 runs to 13 residues. Trimming pared 7 bases from V and 5 bases from J, leaving 13 bases between. Profiling that covered TCR beta VDJ and CDR3 relied on genomic DNA as its template. TCRdb used MiXCR to reprocess the reads, holding one entry per CDR3 protein. The top ten clones hold 15% to 20% of a sample with around 220,000 distinct CDR3 sequences, almost 50% of them seen once. Individuals selected for sequencing had exhibited CD8+CD57+ cell expansion on flow cytometry. Severe acquired aplastic anemia was present in all patients. Blood sampling was performed on the patients, and none of them had received therapy by then.

The sequenced sample consisted of sorted CD4+, CD8+, or CD8+CD57+ T cells (not recorded which) from PBMCs. The genes are TRBV5-1 and TRBJ2-1; D is tentatively TRBD1 or TRBD2 (6 bases each). The TCR was taken from a human donor with aplastic anemia. CDR3 loop: CASGGLLHNEQFF. The CDR3 coding sequence is TGCGCCAGCGGGGGGCTCCTCCACAATGAGCAGTTCTTC.